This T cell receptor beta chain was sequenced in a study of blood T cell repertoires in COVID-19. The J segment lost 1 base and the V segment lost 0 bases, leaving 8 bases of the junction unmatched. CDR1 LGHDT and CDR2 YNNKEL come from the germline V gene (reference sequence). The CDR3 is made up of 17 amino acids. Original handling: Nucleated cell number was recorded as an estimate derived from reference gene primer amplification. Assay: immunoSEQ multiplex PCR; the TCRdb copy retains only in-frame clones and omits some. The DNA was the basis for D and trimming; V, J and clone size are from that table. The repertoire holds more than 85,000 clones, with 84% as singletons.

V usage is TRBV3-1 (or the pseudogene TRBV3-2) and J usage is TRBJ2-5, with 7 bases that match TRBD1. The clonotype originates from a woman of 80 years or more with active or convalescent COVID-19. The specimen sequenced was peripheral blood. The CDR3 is CASSQDFTGDRQETQYF. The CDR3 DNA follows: TGTGCCAGCAGCCAAGACTTTACAGGGGATCGCCAAGAGACCCAGTACTTC.